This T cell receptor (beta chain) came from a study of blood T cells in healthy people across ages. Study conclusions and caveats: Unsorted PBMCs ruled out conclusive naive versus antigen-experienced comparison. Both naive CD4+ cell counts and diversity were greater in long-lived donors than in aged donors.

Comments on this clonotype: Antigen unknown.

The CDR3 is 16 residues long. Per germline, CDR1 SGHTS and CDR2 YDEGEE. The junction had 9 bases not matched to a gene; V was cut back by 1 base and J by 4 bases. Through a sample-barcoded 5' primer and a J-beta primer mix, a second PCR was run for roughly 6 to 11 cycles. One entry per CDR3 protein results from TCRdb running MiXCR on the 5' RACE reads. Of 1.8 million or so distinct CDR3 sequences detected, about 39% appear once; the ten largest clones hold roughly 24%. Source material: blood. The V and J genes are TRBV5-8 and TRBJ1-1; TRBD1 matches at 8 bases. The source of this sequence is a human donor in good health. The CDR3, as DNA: TGTGCCAGCAGCTTGAGGCCAGGGGGCGGTGGCACTGAAGCTTTCTTT. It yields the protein CASSLRPGGGGTEAFF.